These 21 T cell receptor beta chains were sequenced from one sample in a study of cytomegalovirus exposure and HLA in healthy donors. The primer mix had 60 Vbeta and 13 Jbeta primers. TCRdb's copy holds only in-frame clones and misses some; the assay was immunoSEQ multiplex PCR. Of about 130,000 clones listed, 60% to 80% are singletons. The source material was PBMCs. Source of these receptors: a man aged 45 to 65 in good health and CMV-seropositive.

This clone was seen a single time. The J gene is TRBJ1-2, the V gene TRBV5-1, with TRBD1 matching 11 bases. Germline V lookup: CDR1 SGHRS, CDR2 YFSETQ. This CDR3 contains 15 residues. V shed 2 bases and J 3 bases; nucleotides not matched to a gene: 3. CDR3 amino acids: CASSFRGQGDYGYTF. As DNA, the CDR3 is TGCGCCAGCAGCTTTCGGGGACAGGGGGACTATGGCTACACCTTC.

The rearrangement uses TRBV6-6 and TRBJ2-7; 7 bases are a match to TRBD2. V shed 5 bases, J shed 6 bases, and the junction held 4 bases outside the gene matches. The germline V gene encodes CDR1 MNHNY and CDR2 SVGAGI (reference sequence). This CDR3 is 12 amino acids long. CDR3 loop: CASSNWGGEQYF. The CDR3 nucleotides read TGTGCCAGCAGTAACTGGGGGGGCGAGCAGTACTTC.

The sample holds a few counts of this clone. This chain uses TRBV19 with TRBJ2-3; TRBD2 aligns across 8 bases. Per the germline V gene, CDR1 is LNHDA and CDR2 is SQIVND (reference sequence). This CDR3 is built from 14 residues. Trimming took 3 bases from V and 7 from J; bases not matched to a gene: 6. The CDR3 sequence: CASSIGGEPNTQYF. The DNA of the CDR3 is TGTGCCAGTAGTATCGGGGGGGAACCGAATACGCAGTATTTT.

The chain joins TRBV21-1 to TRBJ2-7; no DNA check was done on the table's D call, TRBD1. TRBV21-1 is a pseudogene. The CDR3 extends over 15 amino acids. The CDR3, as DNA: TGTGCCAGCAGCAAAAAGCGACAGGCACCATACGAGCAGTACTTC. This sequence encodes CASSKKRQAPYEQYF.

The chain joins TRBV10-1 to TRBJ1-5; D gene ambiguous. V was clipped by 0 bases and J by 5 bases, with 8 bases between them. This CDR3 is built from 14 residues. Germline CDR1 is WNHNN and CDR2 is SYGVQD (reference sequence). CDR3 sequence reads: CASSESRVDQPQHF. The CDR3 DNA reads TGCGCCAGCAGTGAGTCGCGGGTTGATCAGCCCCAGCATTTT.

CDR3 nucleotide sequence: TGTGCCAGCTCACAATATTCGGACAGGGTCGAGCAGTACTTC. Its protein is CASSQYSDRVEQYF. The rearrangement joins TRBV18 to TRBJ2-7; 8 nucleotides match TRBD1. This CDR3 contains 14 residues. V dropped 4 bases and J dropped 6; count of bases not matched to a gene: 8. Germline CDR1 KGHSH, CDR2 LQKENI.

This chain connects TRBV5-1 to TRBJ2-1; 8 bases align to TRBD2. V was pared by 4 bases and J by 5 bases, with 8 bases of the junction left unmatched. CDR1 and CDR2 from the germline V gene are SGHRS and YFSETQ. The CDR3 has 15 residues. The CDR3 spells CASSVYGGVDNEQFF. The CDR3 coding sequence is TGCGCCAGCAGCGTTTACGGGGGGGTTGACAATGAGCAGTTCTTC.

This chain uses TRBV28 with TRBJ2-5; 7 positions agree with TRBD2. Trimming took 5 bases from V and 5 from J; bases not matched to a gene: 8. The CDR3 is made up of 14 amino acids. Germline values: CDR1 MDHEN, CDR2 SYDVKM. The CDR3 protein is CASSPGGGRETQYF. CDR3 coding DNA: TGTGCCAGCAGTCCTGGGGGGGGAAGGGAGACCCAGTACTTC.

In its sample, this clone was seen a few times. The chain carries TRBV15 and TRBJ2-5; 8 bases fit TRBD2. In germline, CDR1 is LNHNV, CDR2 YYDKDF (reference sequence). CDR3 length: 15 amino acids. The junction had 3 bases not matched to a gene; V was cut back by 1 base and J by 2 bases. The CDR3 loop is CATSRAGTRQETQYF. Written as DNA, the CDR3 is TGTGCCACCAGCAGAGCCGGGACTAGGCAAGAGACCCAGTACTTC.

About this clone: Compared with germline, one end of the junction differs, possibly owing to a read error. CDR3 in DNA: TGTGCCAGCAGTTACCAGGGATGGCCCTCCTTC. Residues: CASSYQGWPSF. This sequence joins TRBV6-6 and TRBJ2-7, with D perhaps matching TRBD1 (5 bases). Germline assignment: CDR1 MNHNY and CDR2 SVGAGI (reference sequence). The CDR3 spans 11 residues.

This clone was seen just once. The CDR3 here is CASEPQRGGEQYF. The CDR3 nucleotides are TGTGCCAGCGAACCCCAGAGGGGAGGCGAGCAGTACTTC. This sequence joins TRBV19 and TRBJ2-7; tentatively, D is TRBD2 (6 bases). Germline CDR1 reads LNHDA; CDR2 reads SQIVND (reference sequence). The CDR3 runs 13 residues. Deletions cut 9 bases from V and 6 bases from J, with 18 bases between.

J is TRBJ1-2 and V is TRBV2, with a weak D call TRBD1 (5 bases). The CDR3 has 13 amino acids. The germline V and J ends were trimmed by 7 bases and 2 bases, with 11 bases remaining between them. CDR1 and CDR2 from the germline V gene are SNHLY and FYNNEI. The CDR3: CASTQGRNYGYTF. The CDR3 region has the DNA TGTGCCAGCACCCAGGGCAGGAACTATGGCTACACCTTC.

The genes are TRBV7-8 and TRBJ1-4; 7 nucleotides line up with TRBD1. The CDR3 loop spans 13 amino acids. CDR1 SGHVS and CDR2 FQNEAQ come from the germline V gene. The junction had 5 bases not matched to a gene; V was cut back by 5 bases and J by 8 bases. The CDR3 spells CASSRDSAEKLFF. For the CDR3, the DNA is TGTGCCAGCAGCCGGGACAGCGCCGAAAAACTGTTTTTT.

A single count supports this clone. This sequence joins TRBV7-9 and TRBJ1-6, with D tentatively TRBD1 (5 bases). This CDR3 is built from 15 residues. Trimming stripped 1 base from V and 7 bases from J, with 11 bases between. Germline CDR1 is SEHNR and CDR2 is FQNEAQ (reference sequence). CDR3 nucleotides: TGTGCCAGCAGCTTAGGTCGCAGGGAAAATTCACCCCTCCACTTT. Translating gives CASSLGRRENSPLHF.

The chain uses TRBV4-1 and TRBJ1-5, with D maybe TRBD1 (5 bases). Trimming cost V 3 bases and J 0 bases, with 6 bases left between them. Germline loops: CDR1 MGHRA, CDR2 YSYEKL. The CDR3 is made up of 14 amino acids. The CDR3 is CASSQTDSNQPQHF. CDR3 DNA: TGCGCCAGCAGCCAGACAGATAGCAATCAGCCCCAGCATTTT.

At least ten counts were recorded for this clone. V gene TRBV18 combines with J gene TRBJ1-1; D remains unclear. This CDR3 comprises 12 residues. Germline V gene lookup returns CDR1 KGHSH and CDR2 LQKENI. Trimming left V 5 bases short and J 7 bases short, with 11 bases between. The DNA for the CDR3 is TGTGCCAGCTCAGCAAGAGAGGGTGAAGCTTTCTTT. Translating it yields CASSAREGEAFF.

The chain is built from TRBV19 and TRBJ1-1; 10 nucleotides align to TRBD1. J lost 1 base, V lost 6 bases, and 8 bases had no gene match. Germline assignment: CDR1 LNHDA and CDR2 SQIVND (reference sequence). This CDR3 contains 16 residues. Here the CDR3 reads CASRNNRDRGNTEAFF. CDR3 coding DNA: TGTGCCAGTAGAAATAACCGGGACAGGGGGAACACTGAAGCTTTCTTT.

The V and J genes are TRBV7-6 and TRBJ2-7; TRBD2 might be the D (7 bases). The CDR3 runs to 15 residues. Germline CDR1 is SGHVS and CDR2 is FNYEAQ. V was clipped by 1 base and J by 9 bases, with 19 bases between them. The CDR3 loop reads CASSLDPAWGGAQYF. As DNA, the CDR3 is TGTGCCAGCAGCTTAGACCCGGCCTGGGGGGGCGCGCAGTACTTC.

The chain joins TRBV5-6 to TRBJ1-1, with TRBD1 matching over 7 bases. This CDR3 is 17 amino acids long. The germline V gene encodes CDR1 SGHDT and CDR2 YYEEEE. V shed 1 base, J shed 4 bases, and the junction held 13 bases outside the gene matches. Here the CDR3 reads CASSLRDSTVIGTEAFF. CDR3 DNA: TGTGCCAGCAGCTTGCGGGACAGCACTGTTATCGGCACTGAAGCTTTCTTT.

This chain joins TRBV5-5 and TRBJ2-3; 8 positions match TRBD2. After removal of 0 bases from V and 2 bases from J, the junction contained 5 bases not matched to a gene. The CDR3 contains 16 residues. Looked up from germline, CDR1 is SGHKS and CDR2 is YYEKEE (reference sequence). The CDR3 reads CASSLETSAFTDTQYF. The CDR3 DNA sequence: TGTGCCAGCAGCTTGGAGACTAGCGCTTTCACAGATACGCAGTATTTT.

This clone was seen only a few times. The genes are TRBV19 and TRBJ1-4; D remains ambiguous. The germline CDR1 and CDR2 sequences are LNHDA and SQIVND (reference sequence). The CDR3 totals 13 residues. Trimming removed 9 bases from V and 4 bases from J, with 12 bases in between. The CDR3 region is CASRTDYNEKLFF. The CDR3 DNA follows: TGTGCCAGCAGGACGGACTATAATGAAAAACTGTTTTTT. The full variable domain, in which reference TRBV19 and TRBJ1-4 provide the parts outside the CDR3, is DGGITQSPKYLFRKEGQNVTLSCEQNLNHDAMYWYRQDPGQGLRLIYYSQIVNDFQKGDIAEGYSVSREKKESFPLTVTSAQKNPTAFYLCASRTDYNEKLFFGSGTQLSVL.